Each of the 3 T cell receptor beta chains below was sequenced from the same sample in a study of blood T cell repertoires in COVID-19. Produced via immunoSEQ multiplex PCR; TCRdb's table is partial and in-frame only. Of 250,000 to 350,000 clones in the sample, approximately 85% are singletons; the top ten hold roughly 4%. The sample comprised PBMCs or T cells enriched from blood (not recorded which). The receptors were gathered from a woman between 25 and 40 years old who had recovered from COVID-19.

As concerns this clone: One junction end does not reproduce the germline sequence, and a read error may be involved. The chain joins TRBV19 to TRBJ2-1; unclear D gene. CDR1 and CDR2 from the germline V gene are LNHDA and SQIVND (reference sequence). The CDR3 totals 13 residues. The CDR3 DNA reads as TGTGCCAGTAGGAGCGTCTCCTCCAATGAGCAGTTCTTC. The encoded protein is CASRSVSSNEQFF.

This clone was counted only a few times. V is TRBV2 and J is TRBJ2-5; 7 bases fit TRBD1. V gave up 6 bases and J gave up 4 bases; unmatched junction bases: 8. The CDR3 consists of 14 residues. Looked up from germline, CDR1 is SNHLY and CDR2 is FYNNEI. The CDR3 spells CASSPTGTGETQYF. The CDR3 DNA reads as TGTGCCAGCAGCCCGACAGGGACGGGAGAGACCCAGTACTTC.

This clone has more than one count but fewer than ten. In DNA form, the CDR3 reads TGTGCCAGCAGCTTAATCGCGGGATCCTACGAGCAGTACTTC. This gives the protein CASSLIAGSYEQYF. V and J are TRBV7-6 and TRBJ2-7; possible D gene TRBD2, 6 bases. The CDR3 sequence is 14 residues long. Trimming took 2 bases from V and 1 from J, leaving 9 bases between them. Per germline, CDR1 SGHVS and CDR2 FNYEAQ.